The rows below give T cell receptor beta chains drawn from one sample of a study of radiotherapy plus CTLA-4 blockade in lung cancer. Libraries were prepared by immunoSEQ multiplex PCR; TCRdb keeps only in-frame clonotypes and omits some of them. The data contain tens of thousands of clones, 80% to 90% of them singletons. This specimen consisted of peripheral blood, obtained from a patient treated with radiotherapy plus ipilimumab. The receptors shown here come from a human donor with non-small cell lung cancer that progressed on radiotherapy plus ipilimumab. The CDR3 runs from the conserved cysteine through the conserved F or W.

cdr3_aa	v_call	j_call
CASSPLGGVGETQYF	TRBV4-1	TRBJ2-5
CASSREGAGYGELFF	TRBV6-5	TRBJ2-2
CASSLSGDQRQPQHF	TRBV27	TRBJ1-5
CASSLEGLAGVGQETQYF	TRBV13	TRBJ2-5
CASSLALATDTQYF	TRBV7-6	TRBJ2-3
CSVDTRREQFF	TRBV29-1	TRBJ2-1
CASSTRQGRVDTQYF	TRBV5-1	TRBJ2-3
CAWRKSGPRNEKLFF	TRBV30	TRBJ1-4
CASSPSYEQYF	TRBV11-2	TRBJ2-7
CASSLGLNLYNEQFF	TRBV7-9	TRBJ2-1
CASSPLSGSSYNEQFF	TRBV28	TRBJ2-1
CASSRQGREWTGELFF	TRBV5-4	TRBJ2-2
CASRGQPNTEAFF	TRBV5-1	TRBJ1-1
CASSPGTSVYNEQFF	TRBV4-1	TRBJ2-1
CASSLAYQETQYF	TRBV10-2	TRBJ2-5
CATSRERSMRNNEQFF	TRBV15	TRBJ2-1
CAISGTGDSNQPQHF	TRBV10-3	TRBJ1-5
CASIQSGTGTYEQYF	TRBV6-1	TRBJ2-7
CASSLVGAEDYNEQFF	TRBV5-1	TRBJ2-1
CAISEREGPYEQFF	TRBV10-3	TRBJ2-1
CASSIRTGDPYEQYF	TRBV7-8	TRBJ2-7
CASSVASPNTGELFF	TRBV2	TRBJ2-2
CASSELVYGYTF	TRBV25-1	TRBJ1-2
CASSEDEAGLSGNTIYF	TRBV9	TRBJ1-3
CASSPPESYNEQFF	TRBV18	TRBJ2-1
CASSGTGYEQYF	TRBV9	TRBJ2-7
CASSLVGRAQSETQYF	TRBV5-1	TRBJ2-5
CASRLAGTDTQYF	TRBV6-4	TRBJ2-3
CAISVTSGYTF	TRBV10-3	TRBJ1-2
CASSFSGWGRSTGELFF	TRBV28	TRBJ2-2